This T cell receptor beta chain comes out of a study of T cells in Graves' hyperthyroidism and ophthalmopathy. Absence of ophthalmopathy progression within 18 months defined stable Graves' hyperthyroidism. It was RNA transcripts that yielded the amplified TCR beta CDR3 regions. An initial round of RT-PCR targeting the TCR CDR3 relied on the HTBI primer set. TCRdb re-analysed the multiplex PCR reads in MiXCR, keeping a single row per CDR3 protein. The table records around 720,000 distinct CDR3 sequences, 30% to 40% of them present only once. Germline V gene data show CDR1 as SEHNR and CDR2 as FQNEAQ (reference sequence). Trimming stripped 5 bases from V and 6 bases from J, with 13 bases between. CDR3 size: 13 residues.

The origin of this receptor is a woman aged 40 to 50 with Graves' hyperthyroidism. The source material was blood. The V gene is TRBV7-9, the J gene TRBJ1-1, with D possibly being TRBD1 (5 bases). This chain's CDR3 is CASSRIRDSEAFF. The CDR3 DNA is TGTGCCAGCAGCCGAATCAGGGACTCTGAAGCTTTCTTT.